This TCR beta chain stems from a study of siplizumab effects on memory and regulatory T cells. Study-level results: Significant reduction of alloreactive sequences traceable to unstimulated CD4+ memory cells was observed with siplizumab. Solely a minor proportion of alloreactive clones could be assigned to unstimulated subsets.

Comments on this clone: Its antigen is as yet unknown.

Germline lookup yields CDR1 LNHDA and CDR2 SQIVND (reference sequence). The CDR3 is made up of 15 amino acids. The V and J ends lost 3 bases and 5 bases respectively, with 14 bases between them. In three donor pairs, unstimulated naive, memory, effector memory and TEMRA subsets were sequenced. Generated by immunoSEQ multiplex PCR, the TCRdb table keeps only in-frame clones and is missing some. The table shows thousands of clones, with less than 75% occurring only once. The TCR originated in a human donor in good health. The J gene is TRBJ2-1, the V gene TRBV19; D is unclear. The sample was effector memory CD8+ T cells sorted from blood. This sample's subset: unstimulated CD8+ effector memory T cells. The DNA of the CDR3 is TGTGCCAGTAGTATTTATGCCAGACGGAACAATGAGCAGTTCTTC. Translating gives CASSIYARRNNEQFF.